The 17 T cell receptor beta chains listed next were all sequenced from one sample in a study of glioma-infiltrating T cells. The iRepertoire nested amplicon-rescue multiplex PCR amplified TCR alpha and beta CDR3s from RNA. From the multiplex PCR reads, TCRdb called clonotypes with MiXCR, one entry per CDR3 protein. The table has approximately 89,000 distinct CDR3 sequences, about 25% seen once. The sample was glioma tissue, nonneoplastic brain tissue, or PBMCs (not recorded which). The receptors were gathered from a human donor with low-grade glioma or glioblastoma, undergoing nonglioma brain surgery, or in good health (not recorded which).

This clonotype has a handful of counts. A much more abundant neighbour one base away suggests this may be a read error. V usage is TRBV4-2 and J usage is TRBJ2-1; a possible D gene is TRBD2 (6 bases). Deletions cut 1 base from V and 0 bases from J, with 7 bases between. Germline lookup yields CDR1 LGHNA and CDR2 YNFKEQ. The CDR3 sequence is 15 residues long. CDR3 in amino acids: CASSQVGSSYNEQFF. The CDR3 DNA reads as TGTGCCAGCAGCCAAGTCGGGAGCTCCTACAATGAGCAGTTCTTC.

This clonotype was counted ten times or more. The gene calls are TRBV27 and TRBJ1-3; D ambiguous. This CDR3 is built from 15 residues. Germline CDR1 reads MNHEY; CDR2 reads SMNVEV (reference sequence). Trimming left V 4 bases short and J 7 bases short, with 17 bases between. Here the CDR3 reads CASSSSGSSGNTIYF. DNA of the CDR3: TGTGCCAGCAGTTCTTCCGGATCCTCCGGCAACACCATATATTTT.

On this clonotype: A much larger clone is a single base away; this may be a read error. The CDR3 end shows no conserved phenylalanine or tryptophan, and so a read error is likely. The chain uses TRBV5-4 and TRBJ2-7; D might be TRBD1 (6 bases). Trimming pared 5 bases from V and 1 base from J, leaving 13 bases between. The CDR3 loop spans 14 amino acids. The germline gives CDR1 SGHNT, CDR2 YYREEE (reference sequence). CDR3 protein: CASSFSTGSYEQYL. CDR3 nucleotides: TGTGCCAGCAGTTTTTCGACAGGATCCTACGAGCAGTACCTC.

The chain carries TRBV2 and TRBJ2-7; perhaps TRBD2 as D (5 bases). CDR1 is SNHLY and CDR2 is FYNNEI in the germline V gene. The CDR3 length is 14 residues. V lost 3 bases to trimming and J lost 5 bases, with 14 bases between them. The CDR3 region is CASSDTLAYNEQYF. The CDR3 nucleotides are TGTGCCAGCAGTGATACCCTAGCCTACAACGAGCAGTACTTC.

Worth noting for this clonotype: This clone may be a read error of a much larger clone one base away. The gene calls are TRBV29-1 and TRBJ2-3; 15 nucleotides agree with TRBD2. The CDR3 loop spans 14 amino acids. CDR1 is SQVTM and CDR2 is ANQGSEA in the germline V gene. The CDR3 DNA follows: TGCAGCGGGGGACTAGCGGGGGGTACAGATACGCGGTATTTT. This translates into CSGGLAGGTDTRYF.

V and J are TRBV5-1 and TRBJ2-3, with a tentative D call TRBD2 (6 bases). Germline-derived CDR1 and CDR2 are SGHRS and YFSETQ. This CDR3 is 14 amino acids long. Trimming removed 6 bases from V and 2 bases from J, with 13 bases in between. The CDR3 region is CASNLAGYTDTQYF. CDR3 DNA: TGCGCCAGCAACCTGGCGGGATACACAGATACGCAGTATTTT.

This clonotype appeared many times. This rearrangement joins TRBV12-3 or TRBV12-4 to TRBJ1-1; TRBD1 is a possible D gene (5 bases). CDR3 length: 14 amino acids. V dropped 4 bases and J dropped 0 bases, with 9 bases sitting between them. The CDR3 spells CASSSTTVNTEAFF. In DNA form, the CDR3 reads TGTGCCAGCAGTTCGACGACAGTGAACACTGAAGCTTTCTTT.

This rearrangement joins TRBV5-1 to TRBJ1-1; perhaps TRBD1 as D (5 bases). CDR3 size: 14 residues. Trimming took off 6 bases at V and 4 bases at J, with 16 bases between the two ends. CDR1 SGHRS and CDR2 YFSETQ come from the germline V gene. In nucleotides, the CDR3 is TGCGCCAGCATCCCAGACAGACTGAGCACTGAAGCTTTCTTT. Its protein is CASIPDRLSTEAFF.

This chain uses TRBV20-1 with TRBJ2-3, with TRBD2 identical over 7 bases. Per the germline V gene, CDR1 is DFQATT and CDR2 is SNEGSKA (reference sequence). The CDR3 consists of 14 residues. V dropped 5 bases and J dropped 9; count of bases not matched to a gene: 14. The CDR3 region is CSAAREGGKETQYF. The CDR3 region has the DNA TGCAGTGCTGCGAGGGAGGGAGGAAAAGAGACGCAGTATTTT.

This clonotype was counted at least ten times. The chain couples TRBV12-3 or TRBV12-4 to TRBJ1-5; possibly TRBD1 for D (5 bases). Deletions cut 2 bases from V and 5 bases from J, with 13 bases between. CDR3 length: 15 residues. CDR3 sequence: CASSLWGEGYQPQHF. The CDR3 DNA follows: TGTGCCAGCAGTTTATGGGGAGAGGGGTATCAGCCCCAGCATTTT.

In its sample, this clonotype is medium-sized. The chain joins TRBV6-2 or TRBV6-3 to TRBJ2-3; 10 nucleotides line up with TRBD2. The CDR3 totals 15 residues. V was clipped by 6 bases and J by 5 bases; unmatched bases: 8. Germline CDR1 reads MNHEY; CDR2 reads SVGEGT. The DNA for the CDR3 is TGTGCCAGCAGGACCCTAGCGGGAGTAAGAGATACGCAGTATTTT. It is translated as CASRTLAGVRDTQYF.

This clonotype showed up many times. The chain is built from TRBV7-9 and TRBJ1-6; no clear D gene. V gave up 1 base and J gave up 0 bases, with 7 bases separating them. The CDR3 loop spans 16 amino acids. Germline-derived CDR1 and CDR2 are SEHNR and FQNEAQ (reference sequence). CDR3: CASSLGQSSYNSPLHF. CDR3 coding DNA: TGTGCCAGCAGCTTAGGCCAGAGCTCCTATAATTCACCCCTCCACTTT.

This clonotype was seen more than once but under ten times. The chain uses TRBV5-6 and TRBJ2-3; D unclear. V was shortened by 1 base and J by 2 bases, with 5 bases between the two germline ends. Germline CDR1 reads SGHDT; CDR2 reads YYEEEE. The CDR3 is 13 residues long. In DNA, the CDR3 is TGTGCCAGCAGCTTGCTCAACACAGATACGCAGTATTTT. It yields the protein CASSLLNTDTQYF.

This clonotype was seen repeatedly, ten times or more. The V gene is TRBV12-3 or TRBV12-4, the J gene TRBJ1-2; a possible D gene is TRBD1 (5 bases). V lost 3 bases to trimming and J lost 5 bases, with 16 bases between them. CDR3 length equals 15 residues. The CDR3 DNA follows: TGTGCCAGCAGTTTGCGGGACGGAGACCTTTATGGCTACACCTTC. Its translation is CASSLRDGDLYGYTF.

The chain recombines TRBV29-1 with TRBJ1-1; TRBD1 is a possible D gene (6 bases). CDR1 and CDR2 from the germline V gene are SQVTM and ANQGSEA. This CDR3 has 15 amino acids. Trimming removed 6 bases at V and 1 base at J, with 18 bases between. The CDR3 region is CSVQSRGAGNTEAFF. CDR3 bases: TGCAGCGTCCAGTCAAGGGGGGCTGGGAACACTGAAGCTTTCTTT.

This clonotype was seen at least ten times. The CDR3 here is CASTGTAYGYTF. The CDR3 DNA sequence: TGTGCCAGCACCGGGACAGCTTATGGCTACACCTTC. The chain has TRBV2 and TRBJ1-2, with TRBD1 identical over 7 bases. Germline V lookup: CDR1 SNHLY, CDR2 FYNNEI. The junction had 4 bases not matched to a gene; V was cut back by 7 bases and J by 5 bases. CDR3 length: 12 residues.

This clonotype was found a few times. The chain is built from TRBV2 and TRBJ1-2; 7 bases align to TRBD1. The germline V gene encodes CDR1 SNHLY and CDR2 FYNNEI. The CDR3 length is 13 residues. V was pared by 8 bases and J by 4 bases, with 7 bases of the junction left unmatched. The DNA of the CDR3 is TGTGCCAGCTTGGGACAGCGACTCTATGGCTACACCTTC. This translates into CASLGQRLYGYTF.